This entry is about one TCR beta chain. Assay used: immunoSEQ multiplex PCR; TCRdb lists only in-frame clones, some missing. Of 100,000 to 150,000 clones in the sample, 80% are singletons; the top ten hold around 15%. This record belongs to a study of blood T cell repertoires in COVID-19. About the research overall: Samples taken during acute and convalescent COVID-19 were collected in the United States, Italy and Spain.

There are 16 residues in the CDR3. Sample: peripheral blood. The receptor's source is a man aged 60 to 75 with active or convalescent COVID-19. The rearrangement uses TRBV21-1 and TRBJ2-2; TRBD1, the table's D call, was not compared with the DNA. TRBV21-1 is flagged as a pseudogene. In DNA, the CDR3 is TGTGCCAGCAGCAAAGCCACGTGCACAAACACCGGGGAGCTGTTTTTT. Amino acids: CASSKATCTNTGELFF.